The 5 T cell receptor beta chains below were found in one sample sequenced in a study of Ad26.COV2.S vaccination and SARS-CoV-2 variants. TCRdb's copy holds only in-frame clones and misses some; the assay was immunoSEQ multiplex PCR. Counted here are 430,000 or so clones, more than 80% occurring once; the ten biggest clones make up 12%. As to treatment: about 20 received Ad26.COV2.S at low or high dose, single or two shots; several received placebo; per-sample allocation not given. The samples date from day 63 after the first vaccine or placebo injection. The starting material was peripheral blood, obtained in a trial of Ad26.COV2.S vaccine versus placebo. The receptors were gathered from a person between 18 and 65 years old who received the Ad26.COV2.S COVID-19 vaccine or a placebo.

This clone was counted once. The chain joins TRBV29-1 to TRBJ2-1, with 8 bases fitting TRBD2. The junction had 13 bases not matched to a gene; V was cut back by 4 bases and J by 2 bases. The CDR3 spans 17 residues. Looked up from germline, CDR1 is SQVTM and CDR2 is ANQGSEA. CDR3 DNA sequence: TGCAGCGTTGTGGTTATGGACGGGAGGGCTCCCTACAATGAGCAGTTCTTC. As protein: CSVVVMDGRAPYNEQFF.

V gene TRBV5-1 combines with J gene TRBJ1-3; D remains ambiguous. Trimming took off 3 bases at V and 1 base at J, with 5 bases between the two ends. In germline, CDR1 is SGHRS, CDR2 YFSETQ. This CDR3 has 13 amino acids. DNA of the CDR3: TGCGCCAGCAGCTCACAGTCTGGAAACACCATATATTTT. The encoded protein is CASSSQSGNTIYF.

The chain links TRBV28 to TRBJ2-1; 11 nucleotides agree with TRBD2. The CDR3 covers 13 residues. The V gene's germline CDR1 is MDHEN and CDR2 SYDVKM. The junction had 4 bases not matched to a gene; V was cut back by 2 bases and J by 13 bases. The CDR3 here is CASSLTSGSHQFF. The CDR3 nucleotides are TGTGCCAGCAGTTTAACTAGCGGGAGCCACCAGTTCTTC.

V and J are TRBV5-8 and TRBJ2-1; TRBD2 matches 7 bases. Trimming at V came to 0 bases and at J to 4 bases, leaving 4 bases not matched to a gene. CDR1 and CDR2 from the germline V gene are SGHTS and YDEGEE. The length of the CDR3 is 15 residues. CDR3 coding DNA: TGTGCCAGCAGCTTGGCCGGCGGGAGATACAATGAGCAGTTCTTC. It encodes CASSLAGGRYNEQFF.

The chain employs TRBV5-6 and TRBJ1-1; D call uncertain. There are 13 residues in the CDR3. Germline CDR1 reads SGHDT; CDR2 reads YYEEEE. With 4 bases removed from V and 4 bases from J, the gap between germline ends came to 11 bases. The CDR3 DNA follows: TGTGCCAGCAGCCCTCCTTCGGCCACTGAAGCTTTCTTT. This gives the protein CASSPPSATEAFF. The whole variable domain, filled in from reference TRBV5-6 and TRBJ1-1, reads DAGVTQSPTHLIKTRGQQVTLRCSPKSGHDTVSWYQQALGQGPQFIFQYYEEEERQRGNFPDRFSGHQFPNYSSELNVNALLLGDSALYLCASSPPSATEAFFGQGTRLTVV.